Listed below are T cell receptor beta chains from one sample, sequenced in a study of Ad26.COV2.S vaccination and SARS-CoV-2 variants. Profiled with immunoSEQ multiplex PCR; TCRdb holds only in-frame clones, not every one. The data hold approximately 500,000 clones, with about 83% observed a single time. Source: peripheral blood, taken in a trial of Ad26.COV2.S vaccine versus placebo. The receptors shown here come from a person aged 18-60 years who received the Ad26.COV2.S COVID-19 vaccine or a placebo. Each CDR3 is given with its conserved first and last residue. A D gene is named only where the DNA matches it firmly. Clone size is shown for a subset of rows, as once, few, many or a class of expanded clone.

TGTGCCATCAGTGTAGACAGGGGTACTGAAGCTTTCTTT	CAISVDRGTEAFF	TRBV10-3	.	TRBD1	TRBJ1-1
TGTGCCAGCAGCGTAGGCCAGGGGGCGAGTTATGGCTACACCTTC	CASSVGQGASYGYTF	TRBV9	.	TRBD1	TRBJ1-2
TGTGCCAGTAATCGCGGCAGTTTGGACGGCTACACCTTC	CASNRGSLDGYTF	TRBV19	.	.	TRBJ1-2
TGCGCCAGCAGCCAGGCACAGGGCCTCTACGAGCAGTACTTC	CASSQAQGLYEQYF	TRBV4-3	.	.	TRBJ2-7
TGTGCCAGTAGTCGGCGGGACAGGGTAAAGACCCAGTACTTC	CASSRRDRVKTQYF	TRBV19	.	TRBD1	TRBJ2-5
TGTGCCAGTCTATCCAGCGGGACCCTAGGAAGCGGGGAGCTGTTTTTT	CASLSSGTLGSGELFF	TRBV19	few	TRBD2	TRBJ2-2
TGTGCCAGCAGGGATAGCGGGAGCTCCTACGAGCAGTACTTC	CASRDSGSSYEQYF	TRBV6-5	.	TRBD2	TRBJ2-7
TGTGCCAGCACCGGTCGAACCACAGATACGCAGTATTTT	CASTGRTTDTQYF	TRBV6-5	.	.	TRBJ2-3
TGCGCCAGCAAGGCGGGTCTCTCTGGGGCCAACGTCCTGACTTTC	CASKAGLSGANVLTF	TRBV4-1	.	.	TRBJ2-6
TGTGCCAGCAGCTTCCTAGCAAGCTCCTATAATTCACCCCTCCACTTT	CASSFLASSYNSPLHF	TRBV7-2	.	.	TRBJ1-6
TGTGCCACCAGTGACGGTTACGGGAGATCTACTGCAGATACGCAGTATTTT	CATSDGYGRSTADTQYF	TRBV24-1	.	.	TRBJ2-3
TGTGCCAGCACCGTAACAAGGTTCACCGGGGAGCTGTTTTTT	CASTVTRFTGELFF	TRBV6-5	.	.	TRBJ2-2
TGTGCCAGCAGCCAAGAAGGGGGGGCGGGGCCCCAACGAGGGACCCAGTACTTC	CASSQEGGAGPQRGTQYF	TRBV7-6	once	.	TRBJ2-5
TGTGCCAGCAGTCAGAAGAGTCCCGGGGAGCTGTTTTTT	CASSQKSPGELFF	TRBV6-5	.	.	TRBJ2-2
TGCGCCAGCAGCTTGGGAGGGGCGCATGAGACCCAGTACTTC	CASSLGGAHETQYF	TRBV5-1	few	.	TRBJ2-5
TGTGCCTGGAGCCCAGCTACCCGGACAGGGGACTATGGCTACACCTTC	CAWSPATRTGDYGYTF	TRBV30	.	TRBD1	TRBJ1-2
TGTGCCAGCAGCTTAGGGGGGGACAGGGGACTGCCCCAGCATTTT	CASSLGGDRGLPQHF	TRBV7-2	.	TRBD1	TRBJ1-5
TGCAGCGTTGAAGATCGGTCAGGGGGCCATGGAAACACCATATATTTT	CSVEDRSGGHGNTIYF	TRBV29-1	once	TRBD1	TRBJ1-3
TGTGCCAGCAGCAGCGGGACAGGTAATCAGCCCCAGCATTTT	CASSSGTGNQPQHF	TRBV9	.	TRBD1	TRBJ1-5
TGTGCCAGCAGTTTTCTGCGGACTAGTGGCTACGAGCAGTACTTC	CASSFLRTSGYEQYF	TRBV28	.	TRBD2	TRBJ2-7
TGTGCCACCCACGGACTAGCGGGGAATGAGCAGTTCTTC	CATHGLAGNEQFF	TRBV10-3	.	TRBD2	TRBJ2-1
TGTGCCAGCAGTTTATCGCAGCTAAGGGGCACCGGGGAGCTGTTTTTT	CASSLSQLRGTGELFF	TRBV27	.	.	TRBJ2-2
TGTGCCAGCAGCGAAAGCGGGAGGGCCAAAGATACGCAGTATTTT	CASSESGRAKDTQYF	TRBV28	once	TRBD2	TRBJ2-3
TGTGCCAGCAGCTTGGCAAGAGGAGCGGGGCATAGCAATCAGCCCCAGCATTTT	CASSLARGAGHSNQPQHF	TRBV5-6	.	.	TRBJ1-5
TGCGCCAGCAGCTTGGAGGCGGGACAAACCTACGAGCAGTACTTC	CASSLEAGQTYEQYF	TRBV5-1	few	.	TRBJ2-7
TGCAGTGCTAGGGTCTCCTACGAGCAGTACTTC	CSARVSYEQYF	TRBV20-1	.	.	TRBJ2-7
TGTGCCAGCAACCTCATGCGGGGTGACTTC	CASNLMRGDF	TRBV11-2	once	.	TRBJ2-7
TGTGCCAGCAGCCCCTCTGGGACAGGGAAATTATATGGCTACACCTTC	CASSPSGTGKLYGYTF	TRBV9	.	TRBD1	TRBJ1-2
TGCAGCAACACTGAAGCTTTCTTT	CSNTEAFF	TRBV20-1	.	.	TRBJ1-1
TGTGCCAGCAGCTCCCAGGGGGGAAACACTGAAGCTTTCTTT	CASSSQGGNTEAFF	TRBV7-3	.	TRBD1	TRBJ1-1
TGCGCCAGCAGCCTGGGACAGGGCCGTGGCTACACCTTC	CASSLGQGRGYTF	TRBV5-1	.	TRBD1	TRBJ1-2
TGTGCCACCAGCGTCAACAGGGAGGTCAATGAGCAGTTCTTC	CATSVNREVNEQFF	TRBV15	.	.	TRBJ2-1
TGTGCCAGCAGCCCAACCGACAGGAACTATGGCTACACCTTC	CASSPTDRNYGYTF	TRBV9	.	.	TRBJ1-2
TGTGCCAGCAGCTCCCGGGGTCTGGTTGTGTACAATGAGCAGTTCTTC	CASSSRGLVVYNEQFF	TRBV5-5	.	.	TRBJ2-1
TGCAGCGTTGATGCAAATGGCTACACCTTC	CSVDANGYTF	TRBV29-1	.	.	TRBJ1-2
TGTGCCAGCAGCCTTAAGGACAGTGAAGCTTTCTTT	CASSLKDSEAFF	TRBV3-1/TRBV3-2	.	.	TRBJ1-1
TGTGCCAGCAGCCAGGGTGAGCAGTTCTTC	CASSQGEQFF	TRBV3-1/TRBV3-2	.	.	TRBJ2-1
TGTGCCAGCAGCCAAGAGGCGTATACCGGGGAGCTGTTTTTT	CASSQEAYTGELFF	TRBV4-2	many	.	TRBJ2-2